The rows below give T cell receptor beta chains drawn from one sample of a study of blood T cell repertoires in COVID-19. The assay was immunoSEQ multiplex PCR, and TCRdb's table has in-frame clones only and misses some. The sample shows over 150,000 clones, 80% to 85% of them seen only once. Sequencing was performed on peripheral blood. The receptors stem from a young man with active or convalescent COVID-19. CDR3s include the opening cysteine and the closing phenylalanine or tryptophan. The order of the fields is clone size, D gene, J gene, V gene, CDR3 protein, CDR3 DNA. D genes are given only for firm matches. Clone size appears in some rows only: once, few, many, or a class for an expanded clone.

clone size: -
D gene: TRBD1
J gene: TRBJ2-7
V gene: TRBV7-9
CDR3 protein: CASSLARQGRDEQYF
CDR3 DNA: TGTGCCAGCAGCTTAGCGAGACAGGGAAGGGACGAGCAGTACTTC

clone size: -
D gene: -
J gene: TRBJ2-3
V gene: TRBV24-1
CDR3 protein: CATSDTGQGGTQYF
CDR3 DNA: TGTGCCACCAGTGATACTGGTCAGGGAGGTACGCAGTATTTT

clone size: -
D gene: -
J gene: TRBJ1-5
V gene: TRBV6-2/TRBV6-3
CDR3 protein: CASSSQAEYQPQHF
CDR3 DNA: TGTGCCAGCAGTTCACAGGCGGAGTATCAGCCCCAGCATTTT

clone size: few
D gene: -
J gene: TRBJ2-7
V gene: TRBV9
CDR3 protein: CASSVAGENYEQYF
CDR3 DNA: TGTGCCAGCAGCGTAGCGGGAGAGAACTACGAGCAGTACTTC

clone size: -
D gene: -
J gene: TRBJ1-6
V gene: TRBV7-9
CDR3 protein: CASSLVLGRHSPLHF
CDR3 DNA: TGTGCCAGCAGCTTAGTCCTGGGGCGGCATTCACCCCTCCACTTT

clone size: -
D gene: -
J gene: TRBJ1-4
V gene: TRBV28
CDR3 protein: CASSFMWTTGSDEKLFF
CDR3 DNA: TGTGCCAGCAGTTTTATGTGGACGACAGGCTCAGATGAAAAACTGTTTTTT

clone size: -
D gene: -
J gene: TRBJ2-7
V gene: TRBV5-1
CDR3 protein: CASSSTGTSEQYF
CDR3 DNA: TGCGCCAGCAGCTCCACCGGGACAAGCGAGCAGTACTTC

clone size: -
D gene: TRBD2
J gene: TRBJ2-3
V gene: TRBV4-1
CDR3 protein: CASSQDWGLAADTQYF
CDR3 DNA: TGCGCCAGCAGCCAAGATTGGGGACTAGCGGCAGATACGCAGTATTTT

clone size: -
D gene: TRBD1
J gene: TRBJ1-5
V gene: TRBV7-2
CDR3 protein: CASTFWTGPLQPQHF
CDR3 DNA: TGTGCCAGCACCTTTTGGACAGGGCCCTTACAGCCCCAGCATTTT

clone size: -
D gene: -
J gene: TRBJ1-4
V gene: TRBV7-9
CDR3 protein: CASSLSGGIGEKLFF
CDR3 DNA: TGTGCCAGCAGCTTAAGCGGAGGAATAGGCGAAAAACTGTTTTTT

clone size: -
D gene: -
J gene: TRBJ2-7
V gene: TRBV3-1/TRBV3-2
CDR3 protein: CASSPQAQLSYEQYF
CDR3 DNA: TGTGCCAGCAGCCCCCAGGCCCAACTCTCCTACGAGCAGTACTTC

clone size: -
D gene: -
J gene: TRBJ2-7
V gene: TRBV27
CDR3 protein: CASSTGFEQYF
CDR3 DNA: TGTGCCAGCAGTACAGGGTTCGAGCAGTACTTC

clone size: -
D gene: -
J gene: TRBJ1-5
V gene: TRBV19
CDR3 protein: CASSILTVNSNQPQHF
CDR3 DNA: TGTGCCAGTAGTATACTGACAGTTAATAGCAATCAGCCCCAGCATTTT

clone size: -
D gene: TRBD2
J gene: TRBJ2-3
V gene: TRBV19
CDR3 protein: CASSMGLGITDTQYF
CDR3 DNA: TGTGCCAGTAGTATGGGACTAGGAATCACAGATACGCAGTATTTT

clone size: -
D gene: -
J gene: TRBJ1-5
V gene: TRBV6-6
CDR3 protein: CASSPGVVPTGNQPQHF
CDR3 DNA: TGTGCCAGCAGTCCCGGGGTTGTCCCCACTGGCAATCAGCCCCAGCATTTT

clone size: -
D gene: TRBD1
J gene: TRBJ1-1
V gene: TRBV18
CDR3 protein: CASSPYRDRETEAFF
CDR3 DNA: TGTGCCAGCTCACCATACCGGGACAGGGAGACTGAAGCTTTCTTT

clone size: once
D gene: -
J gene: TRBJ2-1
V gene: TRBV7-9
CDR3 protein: CASSLAQPNGGNEQFF
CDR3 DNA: TGTGCCAGCAGCTTAGCGCAACCTAATGGGGGGAATGAGCAGTTCTTC

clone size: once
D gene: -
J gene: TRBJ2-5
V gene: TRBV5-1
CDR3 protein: CASSLGGGEPETQYF
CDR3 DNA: TGCGCCAGCAGCCTTGGCGGGGGCGAACCTGAGACCCAGTACTTC

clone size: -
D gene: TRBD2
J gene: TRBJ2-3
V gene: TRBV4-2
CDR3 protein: CASSQGGGRETDTQYF
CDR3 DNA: TGTGCCAGCAGCCAAGGCGGCGGGAGGGAGACGGATACGCAGTATTTT

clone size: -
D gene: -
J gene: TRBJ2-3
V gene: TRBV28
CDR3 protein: CASSIRGPDTQYF
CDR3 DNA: TGTGCCAGCTCGATCAGGGGCCCAGATACGCAGTATTTT

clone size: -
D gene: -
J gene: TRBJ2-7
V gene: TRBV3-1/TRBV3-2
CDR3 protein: CASSLQPRAEGEQYF
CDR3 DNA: TGTGCCAGCAGCTTACAACCCCGAGCCGAGGGAGAGCAGTACTTC